The 14 T cell receptor beta chains below were found in one sample sequenced in a study of graft-versus-host responses after intestinal transplantation. Data came from immunoSEQ multiplex PCR; TCRdb stores just in-frame clones and leaves some out. Here the sample spans 100,000 or so clones, over 85% being singletons. Their specific antigens are unknown. The sample in question was unstimulated CD8+ T cells sorted from spleen or lymph node cells, obtained before transplant. Receptors were obtained from a human donor who was the organ donor for an intestinal transplant.

This chain joins TRBV2 and TRBJ1-1; 10 positions match TRBD1. The CDR3 runs to 16 residues. Germline V lookup: CDR1 SNHLY, CDR2 FYNNEI. J was trimmed by 5 bases and V by 6 bases; bases with no gene match: 12. The CDR3 region is CASSAGQGKGLTEAFF. CDR3 sequence (DNA): TGTGCCAGCAGCGCGGGACAGGGGAAGGGTTTAACTGAAGCTTTCTTT.

The chain is built from TRBV27 and TRBJ2-5, with D possibly matching TRBD2 (5 bases). Germline CDR1 and CDR2: MNHEY and SMNVEV (reference sequence). The CDR3 runs to 20 residues. Trimming stripped 5 bases from V and 4 bases from J, with 32 bases between. The CDR3: CASSPQRLDRGDLSRETQYF. The CDR3 bases are TGTGCCAGCAGTCCCCAACGCCTCGATCGGGGAGACTTATCAAGAGAGACCCAGTACTTC.

The J gene is TRBJ2-3, the V gene TRBV28; D may be TRBD2 (6 bases). The CDR3 length is 16 residues. Germline lookup yields CDR1 MDHEN and CDR2 SYDVKM. Trimming cost V 3 bases and J 2 bases, with 15 bases left between them. CDR3 coding DNA: TGTGCCAGCAGTTTTGAAGCGGGCCGACTCACAGATACGCAGTATTTT. This codes for CASSFEAGRLTDTQYF.

The chain employs TRBV13 and TRBJ2-3, with 8 bases lining up with TRBD2. Germline CDR1 PRHDT, CDR2 FYEKMQ (reference sequence). With V trimmed by 4 bases and J by 5 bases, 14 bases remained unmatched. This CDR3 comprises 17 residues. CDR3 DNA sequence: TGTGCCAGCAGCTCCCTCTCGGGCGGGGGGCCGTTAGATACGCAGTATTTT. It codes for CASSSLSGGGPLDTQYF.

This clone was seen a few times. V and J are TRBV5-4 and TRBJ2-7; D is possibly TRBD1 (6 bases). The V and J ends lost 4 bases and 3 bases respectively, with 17 bases between them. Germline values: CDR1 SGHNT, CDR2 YYREEE (reference sequence). The CDR3 totals 15 residues. The CDR3 region is CASSLGDKANYEQYF. CDR3 DNA sequence: TGTGCCAGCAGCCTAGGGGACAAGGCGAACTACGAGCAGTACTTC.

J is TRBJ1-1 and V is TRBV9; a weak D match, TRBD1 (5 bases). The length of the CDR3 is 13 residues. Germline V gives CDR1 SGDLS, CDR2 YYNGEE. With 7 bases removed from V and 0 bases from J, the gap between germline ends came to 10 bases. The CDR3 protein is CASSGEMNTEAFF. The DNA for the CDR3 is TGTGCCAGCTCGGGGGAGATGAACACTGAAGCTTTCTTT. Full variable domain (outside the CDR3, taken from reference TRBV9 and TRBJ1-1): DSGVTQTPKHLITATGQRVTLRCSPRSGDLSVYWYQQSLDQGLQFLIQYYNGEERAKGNILERFSAQQFPDLHSELNLSSLELGDSALYFCASSGEMNTEAFFGQGTRLTVV.

The V call is TRBV29-1, the J call TRBJ2-2; a weak D match, TRBD1 (6 bases). V gave up 4 bases and J gave up 3 bases, with 18 bases separating them. CDR1 is SQVTM, CDR2 ANQGSEA, per germline. CDR3 length equals 16 residues. The CDR3 is CSVAGLVGAYTGELFF. In nucleotides, the CDR3 is TGCAGCGTTGCTGGTTTGGTGGGGGCCTACACCGGGGAGCTGTTTTTT.

The rearrangement joins TRBV29-1 to TRBJ2-3, with TRBD2 matching over 7 bases. V was clipped by 4 bases and J by 2 bases; unmatched bases: 9. CDR1 and CDR2 from the germline V gene are SQVTM and ANQGSEA. The CDR3 totals 15 residues. The CDR3 nucleotides read TGCAGCGTTGTTCTGAGCGGGACTGCCACAGATACGCAGTATTTT. It encodes CSVVLSGTATDTQYF.

V and J are TRBV7-9 and TRBJ2-5; tentatively, D is TRBD2 (5 bases). The J call may be mistaken, given a closer DNA end match to TRBJ2-7. CDR1 is SEHNR and CDR2 is FQNEAQ in the germline V gene (reference sequence). CDR3 size: 14 residues. CDR3: CASSLAGDDYEQYF. The CDR3 coding sequence is TGTGCCAGCAGCCTGGCCGGGGATGACTACGAGCAGTACTTC.

The CDR3: CAGQGAAGNEQFF. CDR3 coding DNA: TGTGCCGGACAGGGGGCGGCGGGGAATGAGCAGTTCTTC. This rearrangement joins TRBV7-9 to TRBJ2-1; 11 bases fit TRBD1. CDR1 and CDR2 from the germline V gene are SEHNR and FQNEAQ (reference sequence). CDR3 length equals 13 residues. J was trimmed by 7 bases and V by 11 bases; bases with no gene match: 7.

The V gene is TRBV5-5, the J gene TRBJ1-1, with TRBD1 identical over 9 bases. CDR1 is SGHKS, CDR2 YYEKEE, per germline (reference sequence). The CDR3 runs to 14 residues. V gave up 5 bases and J gave up 5 bases; unmatched junction bases: 7. CDR3 nucleotides: TGTGCCAGCAGGGCCGGGACAGGGTCAACTGAAGCTTTCTTT. It specifies CASRAGTGSTEAFF. The entire variable domain, with the rest obtained from reference TRBV5-5 and TRBJ1-1, is as follows: DAGVTQSPTHLIKTRGQQVTLRCSPISGHKSVSWYQQVLGQGPQFIFQYYEKEERGRGNFPDRFSARQFPNYSSELNVNALLLGDSALYLCASRAGTGSTEAFFGQGTRLTVV.

The chain couples TRBV7-8 to TRBJ1-3; D is perhaps TRBD1 (6 bases). CDR3 size: 17 residues. V was trimmed by 5 bases and J by 1 base, leaving 18 bases between them. Germline-derived CDR1 and CDR2 are SGHVS and FQNEAQ. Here the CDR3 reads CASSNRDTGISGNTIYF. The CDR3 DNA reads as TGTGCCAGCAGCAACCGGGACACCGGAATATCTGGAAACACCATATATTTT.

The chain combines TRBV28 with TRBJ2-5; TRBD1 aligns across 7 bases. CDR1 and CDR2 (germline): MDHEN, SYDVKM. The CDR3 runs 14 residues. Trimming at V came to 7 bases and at J to 6 bases, leaving 11 bases not matched to a gene. CDR3 DNA sequence: TGTGCCAGCACGACCGAGGGGGCCGAGAAGACCCAGTACTTC. Its protein is CASTTEGAEKTQYF.

DNA for the CDR3: TGTGCCAGCAGCTTAGGGTCGGGGAATGAAAAACTGTTTTTT. As protein: CASSLGSGNEKLFF. The chain has TRBV7-9 and TRBJ1-4; D remains unclear. V gave up 1 base and J gave up 5 bases, with 8 bases separating them. Germline V gene data show CDR1 as SEHNR and CDR2 as FQNEAQ (reference sequence). This CDR3 region has 14 residues.